Listed here are 32 T cell receptor beta chains from one sample, sequenced in a study of T cell clonality in common variable immunodeficiency. The data were produced by immunoSEQ multiplex PCR, yet TCRdb's version contains in-frame clones alone and is incomplete. The sample has about 44,000 clones, none seen only once; the top ten hold less than 11%. Material for sequencing was peripheral blood mononuclear cells. The receptors come from a person between 18 and 70 years old in good health.

This clone was found many times. The sample contains more than one DNA sequence encoding this CDR3. CDR3 region: CATSRDRGQSYEQYF. Partial CDR3 DNA: TGTGCCACCAGCAGAGATCGGGGACAGAGCTACGAG. The rearrangement uses TRBV15 and TRBJ2-7; 7 nucleotides line up with TRBD1. The CDR3 end is not reached by the read, which stops 3 residues before it; the germline J gene fills it in. The trim removed 0 bases at V and 3 bases at J, leaving 5 bases unmatched. The germline V gene encodes CDR1 LNHNV and CDR2 YYDKDF (reference sequence). This CDR3 has 15 amino acids.

Notes on this clone: With the read ending 3 residues before the CDR3 end, the germline J gene is used to fill in that end. J is TRBJ2-3 and V is TRBV7-2, with D maybe TRBD2 (6 bases). CDR3 length equals 13 residues. The V and J ends lost 3 bases and 3 bases respectively, with 7 bases between them. Germline values: CDR1 SGHTA, CDR2 FQGNSA. CDR3 residues: CASSLGGTDTQYF. The DNA read from the CDR3 is TGTGCCAGCAGCTTGGGGGGAACAGATACG.

This clone was seen ten or more times. With the read ending 3 residues before the CDR3 end, the germline J gene is used to fill in that end. V is TRBV30 and J is TRBJ2-1; a possible D gene is TRBD2 (7 bases). This CDR3 is built from 16 residues. Germline CDR1 GTSNPN, CDR2 SVGIG (reference sequence). The germline V and J ends were trimmed by 0 bases and 4 bases, with 16 bases remaining between them. CDR3 protein: CAWSVGDYGTYNEQFF. CDR3 DNA, as far as it was read: TGTGCCTGGAGTGTAGGGGACTACGGGACATACAATGAG.

This clone has a count of ten or more. The read is 3 residues too short to cover the CDR3 end, so that end is filled in from the germline J gene. The J gene is TRBJ1-2, the V gene TRBV20-1; 7 bases match TRBD1. Germline V gene data show CDR1 as DFQATT and CDR2 as SNEGSKA (reference sequence). V shed 6 bases, J shed 2 bases, and the junction held 9 bases outside the gene matches. This CDR3 spans 14 amino acids. The CDR3 sequence is CSATSQGKNYGYTF. The covered CDR3 bases are TGCAGTGCAACCTCACAGGGGAAGAACTATGGC.

There are many counts of this clone. The observed sequence ends 3 residues before the CDR3 terminus, with the missing tail filled in from the germline J gene. The J gene is TRBJ2-2, the V gene TRBV20-1; D is possibly TRBD1 (5 bases). Trimming shortened V by 6 bases and J by 2 bases, and 13 bases separated the two germline ends. Germline V gene lookup returns CDR1 DFQATT and CDR2 SNEGSKA (reference sequence). The length of the CDR3 is 14 residues. The CDR3 bases that were read are TGCAGTGCACAGGCCCAGGGCAACACCGGGGAG. Protein sequence: CSAQAQGNTGE. The entire CDR3 sequence reads CSAQAQGNTGELFF.

CDR3 DNA (partial): TGTGCCAGCAGCTTTTGGACAGAGTACGAG. It specifies CASSFWTEYE. The entire CDR3 sequence reads CASSFWTEYEQYF. The chain carries TRBV11-3 and TRBJ2-7; D possibly corresponds to TRBD1 (6 bases). The read terminates 3 residues ahead of where the CDR3 ends, so the germline J gene completes it. This CDR3 contains 13 residues. Trimming took 3 bases from V and 4 from J, leaving 10 bases between them. Germline CDR1 is SGHNT and CDR2 is YENEEA.

This clone was seen repeatedly, ten times or more. The CDR3 goes on 3 residues after the read ends, and that part is filled in from the germline J gene. The chain joins TRBV7-8 to TRBJ2-5; D perhaps matches TRBD1 (6 bases). The CDR3 covers 13 residues. V lost 5 bases, J lost 6 bases, and 13 bases lay in between. The germline V gene has CDR1 SGHVS and CDR2 FQNEAQ. CDR3 protein: CASSPVQGKTQYF. CDR3 DNA (partial): TGTGCCAGCAGCCCGGTGCAGGGGAAGACC. Full variable domain (outside the CDR3, taken from reference TRBV7-8 and TRBJ2-5): GAGVSQSPRYKVAKRGQDVALRCDPISGHVSLFWYQQALGQGPEFLTYFQNEAQLDKSGLPSDRFFAERPEGSVSTLKIQRTQQEDSAVYLCASSPVQGKTQYFGPGTRLLVL.

This clone was observed many times. The read ends 3 residues shy of where the CDR3 ends; the end is completed using the germline J gene. The chain combines TRBV6-4 with TRBJ1-1; D is perhaps TRBD1 (6 bases). Germline lookup yields CDR1 MRHNA and CDR2 SNTAGT. The CDR3 has 14 amino acids. CDR3: CASSIFGVGRGAFF. The sequenced part of the CDR3 DNA is TGTGCCAGCAGTATATTTGGTGTCGGCAGGGGA.

By sample share, this clone is medium-sized. The CDR3 bases that were read are TGCAGTGCCCGACGGGGGTCCGATTCCTACGAG. As protein: CSARRGSDSYE. The whole CDR3 sequence is CSARRGSDSYEQYF. This chain connects TRBV20-1 to TRBJ2-7; a weak D match, TRBD2 (6 bases). Read coverage stops 3 residues before the CDR3 terminus; the germline J gene supplies the remainder. This CDR3 region has 14 residues. From germline, CDR1 is DFQATT and CDR2 SNEGSKA (reference sequence). The V and J ends lost 6 bases and 1 base respectively, with 16 bases between them.

This clone was seen repeatedly, ten times or more. Read coverage stops 3 residues before the CDR3 terminus; the germline J gene supplies the remainder. The chain combines TRBV5-8 with TRBJ2-7; no clear D. Trimming left V 0 bases short and J 0 bases short, with 10 bases between. This CDR3 spans 15 amino acids. Germline V gene data show CDR1 as SGHTS and CDR2 as YDEGEE. The CDR3 sequence is CASSLGQSISYEQYF. The sequenced part of the CDR3 DNA is TGTGCCAGCAGCTTGGGGCAGTCCATCTCCTACGAG.

This clone was seen ten or more times. With the read ending 3 residues before the CDR3 end, the germline J gene is used to fill in that end. The chain has TRBV5-4 and TRBJ2-3; 10 bases are a match to TRBD2. CDR1 SGHNT and CDR2 YYREEE come from the germline V gene (reference sequence). The V gene end was trimmed by 2 bases and the J gene end by 5 bases; junction bases not matched to a gene: 8. This CDR3 region has 16 residues. The CDR3 is CASSFPSGSGLDTQYF. CDR3 bases read: TGTGCCAGCAGCTTTCCTAGCGGGAGTGGGTTAGATACG.

This clone turned up a few times. The sequence runs out 3 residues before the end of the CDR3; the remainder is reconstructed from the germline J gene. V gene TRBV7-7 combines with J gene TRBJ2-5; 9 bases fit TRBD1. Germline assignment: CDR1 SSHAT and CDR2 FNYEAQ (reference sequence). The CDR3 consists of 15 residues. Trimming at V came to 5 bases and at J to 5 bases, leaving 9 bases not matched to a gene. The part of the CDR3 DNA that was read is TGTGCCAGCAGCCCGGGACAGGGTAATAGGGAGACC. As protein: CASSPGQGNRET. The entire CDR3 protein is CASSPGQGNRETQYF.

This clone was found many times. Sequencing ends 3 residues short of the CDR3 end; the germline J gene provides the rest. The chain joins TRBV2 to TRBJ1-1, with 9 bases aligning to TRBD1. This CDR3 is 13 amino acids long. With V trimmed by 8 bases and J by 2 bases, 3 bases remained unmatched. Germline CDR1 reads SNHLY; CDR2 reads FYNNEI. Here the CDR3 reads CASGGQGNTEAFF. The part of the CDR3 DNA that was read is TGTGCCAGCGGGGGACAGGGTAACACTGAA.

This clone was picked up many times. Coverage ceases 3 residues before the CDR3 finishes, and the germline J gene fills in the end. The chain has TRBV5-1 and TRBJ1-1, with D maybe TRBD1 (6 bases). V was cut by 4 bases and J by 5 bases, with 18 bases left in between. The germline gives CDR1 SGHRS, CDR2 YFSETQ. The CDR3 consists of 15 residues. CDR3 DNA, as far as it was read: TGCGCCAGCAGCGCCCGCGGGGGCGATCGTACTGAA. It translates to CASSARGGDRTE. The whole CDR3 sequence is CASSARGGDRTEAFF.

This clone was observed at least ten times. The DNA ends 3 residues before the CDR3 does, and the rest of the CDR3 is filled in from the germline J gene. The gene calls are TRBV29-1 and TRBJ1-2; D gene uncertain. CDR3 length: 13 amino acids. Germline values: CDR1 SQVTM, CDR2 ANQGSEA. Trimming took 7 bases from V and 0 from J, leaving 12 bases between them. This CDR3 is CSARMPANYGYTF. The sequenced CDR3 bases are TGCAGCGCCAGAATGCCAGCTAACTATGGC.

This clone was seen many times. Read coverage stops 3 residues before the CDR3 terminus; the germline J gene supplies the remainder. The chain uses TRBV5-1 and TRBJ1-3; 8 nucleotides align to TRBD1. Trimming cost V 0 bases and J 4 bases; bases outside gene matches: 6. The germline gives CDR1 SGHRS, CDR2 YFSETQ. The CDR3 is 16 residues long. The sequenced CDR3 bases are TGCGCCAGCAGCTTGGAGTCAGGGGGCTACGGAAACACC. Translated, it gives CASSLESGGYGNT. The full CDR3 sequence reads CASSLESGGYGNTIYF.

The sample holds many counts of this clone. The CDR3 end is not reached by the read, which stops 3 residues before it; the germline J gene fills it in. The chain is built from TRBV6-1 and TRBJ1-3; D not certain. The germline V gene encodes CDR1 MNHNS and CDR2 SASEGT. The length of the CDR3 is 14 residues. The V and J ends lost 4 bases and 0 bases respectively, with 7 bases between them. CDR3 loop: CASSVQYSGNTIYF. CDR3 bases read: TGTGCCAGCAGTGTACAGTACTCTGGAAACACC.

This clone has ten or more counts. The read ends 3 residues before the CDR3 terminus; that terminus is restored from the germline J gene. The chain joins TRBV4-2 to TRBJ1-5, with D tentatively TRBD1 (5 bases). The CDR3 contains 14 residues. Germline CDR1 and CDR2: LGHNA and YNFKEQ. The V end lost 2 bases, the J end lost 5 bases, and 10 bases lay between the germline ends. The CDR3 DNA, read in part, is TGTGCCAGCAGCCAACAAGGAGGGGATCAGCCC. Encoded protein: CASSQQGGDQP. The CDR3, in full, reads CASSQQGGDQPQHF.

This clone was detected ten times or more. The missing CDR3 end, 3 residues past where the read stops, is filled in from the germline J gene. V is TRBV20-1 and J is TRBJ1-2; 8 nucleotides line up with TRBD1. Germline values: CDR1 DFQATT, CDR2 SNEGSKA (reference sequence). The CDR3 loop spans 14 amino acids. The CDR3 protein is CSARDVDRGGGYTF. CDR3 bases read: TGCAGTGCTAGAGATGTCGACAGGGGTGGCGGC.

In its sample, this clone was seen many times. Read coverage stops 3 residues before the CDR3 terminus; the germline J gene supplies the remainder. The J gene is TRBJ2-7, the V gene TRBV13; 7 positions agree with TRBD2. This CDR3 is built from 15 residues. J lost 5 bases, V lost 1 base, and 8 bases had no gene match. Germline-derived CDR1 and CDR2 are PRHDT and FYEKMQ (reference sequence). CDR3 DNA (partial): TGTGCCAGCAGCTTAGAAGGGGAGGGTGGTAACGAG. Encoded protein: CASSLEGEGGNE. The full CDR3 protein is CASSLEGEGGNEQYF.

This clone was found many times. The CDR3 bases that were read are TGTGCCAGTAGTTGGACAGGAAACACCGGGGAG. This encodes CASSWTGNTGE. The CDR3 in full is CASSWTGNTGELFF. The V and J genes are TRBV19 and TRBJ2-2; TRBD1 matches 7 bases. With the read ending 3 residues before the CDR3 end, the germline J gene is used to fill in that end. Germline V CDR1 and CDR2: LNHDA, SQIVND (reference sequence). The CDR3 spans 14 residues. The V gene end was trimmed by 5 bases and the J gene end by 2 bases; junction bases not matched to a gene: 2. Complete variable domain (other parts from reference TRBV19 and TRBJ2-2): DGGITQSPKYLFRKEGQNVTLSCEQNLNHDAMYWYRQDPGQGLRLIYYSQIVNDFQKGDIAEGYSVSREKKESFPLTVTSAQKNPTAFYLCASSWTGNTGELFFGEGSRLTVL.

Many counts were recorded for this clone. The read terminates 3 residues before the CDR3 end, so the remaining end is supplied by the germline J gene. This chain connects TRBV7-9 to TRBJ2-3, with 7 bases that match TRBD2. J was trimmed by 6 bases and V by 6 bases; bases with no gene match: 3. Germline lookup yields CDR1 SEHNR and CDR2 FQNEAQ (reference sequence). The CDR3 loop spans 12 amino acids. CDR3 protein: CASSSLADTQYF. The part of the CDR3 DNA that was read is TGTGCCAGCAGTTCACTAGCGGATACG.

This clone was counted a few times. The read terminates 3 residues ahead of where the CDR3 ends, so the germline J gene completes it. This chain connects TRBV7-6 to TRBJ2-7, with 9 bases that match TRBD1. J lost 4 bases, V lost 5 bases, and 6 bases had no gene match. CDR3 size: 14 residues. Germline CDR1 is SGHVS and CDR2 is FNYEAQ. CDR3 amino acids: CASSPGQGGYEQYF. CDR3 DNA (partial): TGTGCCAGCAGCCCGGGACAGGGTGGATACGAG. Full variable domain (remainder filled in from reference TRBV7-6 and TRBJ2-7): GAGVSQSPRYKVTKRGQDVALRCDPISGHVSLYWYRQALGQGPEFLTYFNYEAQQDKSGLPNDRFSAERPEGSISTLTIQRTEQRDSAMYRCASSPGQGGYEQYFGPGTRLTVT.

This clone was detected many times. Read data end 3 residues before the CDR3 end; the end is taken from the germline J gene. V usage is TRBV20-1 and J usage is TRBJ2-3, with 10 bases lining up with TRBD2. V shed 4 bases and J 6 bases; nucleotides not matched to a gene: 7. The CDR3 consists of 14 residues. Germline V gives CDR1 DFQATT, CDR2 SNEGSKA (reference sequence). CDR3 DNA (partial): TGCAGTGCTACAAGCGGGGGGGCCGCGGATACG. Translated, it gives CSATSGGAADT. The CDR3 in its entirety is CSATSGGAADTQYF.

This clone was observed many times. The CDR3 goes on 3 residues after the read ends, and that part is filled in from the germline J gene. The chain has TRBV18 and TRBJ2-5, with 7 positions matching TRBD2. V lost 3 bases and J lost 2; bases outside the gene matches: 12. This CDR3 is built from 17 residues. The V gene's germline CDR1 is KGHSH and CDR2 LQKENI. CDR3 region: CASSPFGGTSKQETQYF. The covered CDR3 bases are TGTGCCAGCTCACCTTTCGGGGGGACGAGTAAACAAGAGACC.

Many counts were recorded for this clone. The DNA ends 3 residues before the CDR3 does, and the rest of the CDR3 is filled in from the germline J gene. The chain couples TRBV30 to TRBJ1-1, with no clear D. In germline, CDR1 is GTSNPN, CDR2 SVGIG (reference sequence). Deletions cut 2 bases from V and 4 bases from J, with 5 bases between. This CDR3 has 11 residues. CDR3 sequence: CAWSKVTEAFF. Incomplete CDR3 DNA: TGTGCCTGGAGTAAGGTCACTGAA.

This clone was seen many times. The observed sequence ends 3 residues before the CDR3 terminus, with the missing tail filled in from the germline J gene. V usage is TRBV7-2 and J usage is TRBJ2-3; 7 bases line up with TRBD2. Germline CDR1 and CDR2: SGHTA and FQGNSA. Losses at the gene ends were 2 bases for V and 2 bases for J; bases not matched to a gene: 1. This CDR3 contains 14 residues. The sequenced part of the CDR3 DNA is TGTGCCAGCAGCTTAAGCGGGGTCACAGATACG. It specifies CASSLSGVTDT. The CDR3 in its entirety is CASSLSGVTDTQYF. The full variable domain, with the rest looked up from reference TRBV7-2 and TRBJ2-3, is GAGVSQSPSNKVTEKGKDVELRCDPISGHTALYWYRQSLGQGLEFLIYFQGNSAPDKSGLPSDRFSAERTGGSVSTLTIQRTQQEDSAVYLCASSLSGVTDTQYFGPGTRLTVL.

At least ten counts were recorded for this clone. The read halts 3 residues ahead of the CDR3 end, with the missing end drawn from the germline J gene. The V and J genes are TRBV12-5 and TRBJ1-4; the D gene is possibly TRBD1 (5 bases). CDR1 and CDR2 from the germline V gene are LGHNT and FRNRAP. This CDR3 spans 15 amino acids. V dropped 6 bases and J dropped 1 base, with 12 bases sitting between them. Incomplete CDR3 DNA: TGTGCTAGTGGCTACCAGGGTGGAACTAATGAAAAA. The encoded protein is CASGYQGGTNEK. The whole CDR3 sequence reads CASGYQGGTNEKLFF.

Only a few counts were recorded for this clone. The missing CDR3 end, 3 residues past where the read stops, is filled in from the germline J gene. V is TRBV19 and J is TRBJ1-3; no reliable D call. The germline gives CDR1 LNHDA, CDR2 SQIVND (reference sequence). CDR3 length: 12 amino acids. Trimming removed 6 bases from V and 4 bases from J, with 7 bases in between. CDR3 loop: CASSTSGNTIYF. The CDR3 DNA, read in part, is TGTGCCAGTAGCACATCAGGAAACACC.

This clone came up many times. The CDR3 goes on 3 residues after the read ends, and that part is filled in from the germline J gene. This chain uses TRBV2 with TRBJ1-4; D unclear. V gave up 5 bases and J gave up 5 bases, with 9 bases separating them. CDR1 is SNHLY, CDR2 FYNNEI, per germline. The CDR3 contains 13 residues. The chain's CDR3 is CASSLAANEKLFF. CDR3 DNA, as far as it was read: TGTGCCAGCAGTTTGGCAGCGAATGAAAAA.

There are many counts of this clone. The junction departs from germline at one end; a sequencing error may be responsible. The CDR3 extends 3 residues past the end of the read, so its final part is completed from the germline J gene. The V call is TRBV7-7, the J call TRBJ1-4, with TRBD1 as a possible D gene (6 bases). The germline gives CDR1 SSHAT, CDR2 FNYEAQ (reference sequence). The CDR3 has 15 residues. The DNA read from the CDR3 is TGTGCTAGCAGCCCATGGGCAGGGGAAGGTGAAAAA. This translates into CASSPWAGEGEK. The full CDR3 reads CASSPWAGEGEKLFF. Full variable domain (missing parts from reference TRBV7-7 and TRBJ1-4): GAGVSQSPRYKVTKRGQDVTLRCDPISSHATLYWYQQALGQGPEFLTYFNYEAQPDKSGLPSDRFSAERPEGSISTLTIQRTEQRDSAMYRCASSPWAGEGEKLFFGSGTQLSVL.

This clone was counted at least ten times. Its ends do not fully match the called genes, so a read error is possible. The covered CDR3 bases are TGTGCTAGCAGCGTTATACATCAAGAGACC. This gives the protein CASSVIHQET. The whole CDR3 sequence is CASSVIHQETQYF. The chain recombines TRBV7-7 with TRBJ2-5; D gene ambiguous. The CDR3 end falls 3 residues outside the read, so it is completed with the germline J gene. CDR1 and CDR2 (germline): SSHAT, FNYEAQ (reference sequence). This CDR3 contains 13 residues.